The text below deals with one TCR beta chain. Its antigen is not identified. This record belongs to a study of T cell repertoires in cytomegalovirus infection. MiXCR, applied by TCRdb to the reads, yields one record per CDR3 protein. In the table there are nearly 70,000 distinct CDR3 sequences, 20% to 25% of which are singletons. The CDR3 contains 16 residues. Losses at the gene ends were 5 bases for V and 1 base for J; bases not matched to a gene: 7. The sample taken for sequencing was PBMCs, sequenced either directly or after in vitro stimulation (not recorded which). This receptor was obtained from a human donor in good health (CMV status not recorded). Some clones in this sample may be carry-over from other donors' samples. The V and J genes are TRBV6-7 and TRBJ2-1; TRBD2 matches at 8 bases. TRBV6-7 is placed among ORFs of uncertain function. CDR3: CASSNREGRSYNEQFF. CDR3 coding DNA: TGTGCCAGCAGTAACCGGGAGGGCCGTTCCTACAATGAGCAGTTCTTC.